This T cell receptor (beta chain) is from a study of T cells in Graves' hyperthyroidism and ophthalmopathy. This clonotype was detected many times. Its matching antigen is unknown. Amplification of TCR beta CDR3 regions used RNA as the template. The study used the HTBI primer set for a first-round RT-PCR of the TCR CDR3. TCRdb re-derived calls from the multiplex PCR reads in MiXCR, one entry per CDR3 protein. The sample contains about half a million distinct CDR3 sequences, approximately 20% of which appear only once. V lost 2 bases to trimming and J lost 9 bases; unmatched junction nucleotides: 5. The length of the CDR3 is 14 residues. Diagnosis relied on clinical symptoms, serum thyroxine and TRAb, thyroid ultrasound and orbital computed tomography. Study results and caveats: Ophthalmopathy was predicted by the model a median of 6.5 months ahead of onset. Ophthalmopathy was separated from stable hyperthyroidism by a 13 V-J model.

Specimen: blood. This chain connects TRBV12-3 or TRBV12-4 to TRBJ2-1, with 9 nucleotides matching TRBD2. The source of this sequence is a man aged 35 to 55 with Graves' ophthalmopathy. CDR3 sequence (DNA): TGTGCCAGCAGTTTAAGGGCGGGGGGGCGTGAGCAGTTCTTC. Protein: CASSLRAGGREQFF.